The clone carrying this T cell receptor (beta chain) was counted between two and nine times. Its target is not known. TCRdb re-called the 5' RACE reads with MiXCR, one entry per CDR3 protein. The repertoire holds about 180,000 distinct CDR3 sequences, with around 9.6% as singletons. The data stem from a study of CD8 T cells in ankylosing spondylitis. Whole-study results and caveats: Reported data indicate significant enrichment of disease-linked clones within matched ankylosing spondylitis synovial fluid. In the blood and synovial fluid of reactive arthritis, some motif variants had been previously reported. Disease-linked clones proved CD8+ and comparatively uncommon in peripheral blood.

With 2 bases removed from V and 8 bases from J, the gap between germline ends came to 10 bases. The germline CDR1 and CDR2 sequences are DFQATT and SNEGSKA (reference sequence). The CDR3 runs to 12 residues. J is TRBJ1-5 and V is TRBV20-1; D might be TRBD1 (5 bases). This sequence originates from a female donor with ankylosing spondylitis or in good health (not recorded which). Input material: blood, either unsorted or a sorted T cell fraction (not recorded which). CDR3 DNA: TGCAGTGCTAGATGGGGCCTCGAGCCCCAGCATTTT. Translation: CSARWGLEPQHF.